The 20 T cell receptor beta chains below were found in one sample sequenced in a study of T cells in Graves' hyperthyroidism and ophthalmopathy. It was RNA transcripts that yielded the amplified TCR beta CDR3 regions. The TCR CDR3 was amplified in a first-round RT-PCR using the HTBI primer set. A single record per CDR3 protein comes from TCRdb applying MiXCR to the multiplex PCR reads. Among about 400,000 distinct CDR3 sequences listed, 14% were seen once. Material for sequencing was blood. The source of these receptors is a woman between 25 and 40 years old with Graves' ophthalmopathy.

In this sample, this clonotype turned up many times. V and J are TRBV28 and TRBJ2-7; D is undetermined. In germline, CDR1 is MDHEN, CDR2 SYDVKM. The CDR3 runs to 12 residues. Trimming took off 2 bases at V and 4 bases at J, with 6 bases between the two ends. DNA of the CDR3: TGTGCCAGCAGTTTAACCAGATACGAGCAGTACTTC. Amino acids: CASSLTRYEQYF.

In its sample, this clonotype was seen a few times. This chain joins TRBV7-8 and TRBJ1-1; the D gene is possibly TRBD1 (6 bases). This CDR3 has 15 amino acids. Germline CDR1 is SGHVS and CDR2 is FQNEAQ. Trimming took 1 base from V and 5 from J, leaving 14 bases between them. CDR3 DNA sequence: TGTGCCAGCAGCTTAGTTTCAGGGGCGACTACTGAAGCTTTCTTT. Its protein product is CASSLVSGATTEAFF.

CDR3 bases: TGTGCCAGCAGTCCCGGACAGGGGACGAACTACGAGCAGTACTTC. Translated: CASSPGQGTNYEQYF. The gene calls are TRBV6-1 and TRBJ2-7, with TRBD1 identical over 9 bases. J lost 3 bases, V lost 5 bases, and 8 bases had no gene match. Germline-derived CDR1 and CDR2 are MNHNS and SASEGT. CDR3 length equals 15 residues.

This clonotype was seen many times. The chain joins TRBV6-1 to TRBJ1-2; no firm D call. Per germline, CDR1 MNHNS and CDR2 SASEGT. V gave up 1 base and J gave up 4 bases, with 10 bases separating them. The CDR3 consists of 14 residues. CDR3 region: CASSEVGRIYGYTF. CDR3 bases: TGTGCCAGCAGTGAAGTTGGGAGGATCTATGGCTACACCTTC.

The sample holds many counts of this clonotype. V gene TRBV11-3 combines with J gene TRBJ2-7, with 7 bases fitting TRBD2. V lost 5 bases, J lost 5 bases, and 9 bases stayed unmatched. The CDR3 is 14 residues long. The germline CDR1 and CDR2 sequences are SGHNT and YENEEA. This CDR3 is CASSRGSASHEQYF. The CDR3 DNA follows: TGTGCCAGCAGCCGCGGGAGTGCGTCCCACGAGCAGTACTTC.

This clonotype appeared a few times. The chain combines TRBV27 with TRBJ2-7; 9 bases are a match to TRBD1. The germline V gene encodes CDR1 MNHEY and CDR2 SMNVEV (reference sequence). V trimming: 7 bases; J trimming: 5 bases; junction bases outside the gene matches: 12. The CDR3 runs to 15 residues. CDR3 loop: CASTPTGGFLDEQYF. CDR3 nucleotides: TGTGCCAGCACCCCGACAGGGGGTTTTCTAGACGAGCAGTACTTC.

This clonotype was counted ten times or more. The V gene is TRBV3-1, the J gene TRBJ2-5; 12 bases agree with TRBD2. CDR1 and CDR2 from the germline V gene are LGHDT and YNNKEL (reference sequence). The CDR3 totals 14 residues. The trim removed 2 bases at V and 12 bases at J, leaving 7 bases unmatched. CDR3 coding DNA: TGTGCCAGCAGCCAAACTAGCGGGGGGCCAGGGAAGTACTTC. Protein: CASSQTSGGPGKYF.

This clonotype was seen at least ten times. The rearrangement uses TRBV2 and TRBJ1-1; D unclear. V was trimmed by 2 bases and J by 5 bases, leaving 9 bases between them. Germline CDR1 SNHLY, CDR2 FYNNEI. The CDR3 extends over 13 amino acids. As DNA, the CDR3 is TGTGCCAGCAGTGAATCGTTGGGGACTGAAGCTTTCTTT. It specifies CASSESLGTEAFF.

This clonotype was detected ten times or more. CDR3 residues: CASSLNRDQTQYF. CDR3 bases: TGTGCCAGCAGCCTTAACAGGGACCAGACCCAGTACTTC. V and J are TRBV3-1 and TRBJ2-5, with D possibly TRBD1 on 6 matching bases. The CDR3 contains 13 residues. Germline CDR1 is LGHDT and CDR2 is YNNKEL (reference sequence). The V gene lost 4 bases and the J gene lost 6 bases, with 12 bases spanning the gap.

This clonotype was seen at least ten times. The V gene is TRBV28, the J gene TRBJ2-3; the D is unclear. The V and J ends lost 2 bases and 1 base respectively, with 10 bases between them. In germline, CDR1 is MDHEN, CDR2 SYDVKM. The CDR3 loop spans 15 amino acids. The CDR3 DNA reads TGTGCCAGCAGTTTAGGTGTAGACCGCACAGATACGCAGTATTTT. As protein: CASSLGVDRTDTQYF.

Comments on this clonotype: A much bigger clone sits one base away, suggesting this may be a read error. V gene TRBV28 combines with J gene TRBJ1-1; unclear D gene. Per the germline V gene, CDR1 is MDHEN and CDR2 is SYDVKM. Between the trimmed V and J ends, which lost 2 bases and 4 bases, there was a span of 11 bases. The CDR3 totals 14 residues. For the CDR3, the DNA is TGTGCCAGCAGTTTAACAGAGCTGAGCACTGAAGCTTTCTTT. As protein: CASSLTELSTEAFF.

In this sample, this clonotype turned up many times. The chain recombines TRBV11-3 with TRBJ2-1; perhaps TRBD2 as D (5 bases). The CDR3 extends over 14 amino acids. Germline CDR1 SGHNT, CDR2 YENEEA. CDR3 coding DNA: TGTGCGAGCGGTCCGGGTGTTATGGACAATGAGCAGTTCTTC. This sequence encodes CASGPGVMDNEQFF.

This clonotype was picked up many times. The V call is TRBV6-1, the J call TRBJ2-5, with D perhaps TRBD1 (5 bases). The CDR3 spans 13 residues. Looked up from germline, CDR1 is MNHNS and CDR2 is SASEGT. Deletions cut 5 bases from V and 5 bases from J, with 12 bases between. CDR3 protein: CASSPQGGETQYF. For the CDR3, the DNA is TGTGCCAGCAGTCCGCAGGGTGGTGAGACCCAGTACTTC.

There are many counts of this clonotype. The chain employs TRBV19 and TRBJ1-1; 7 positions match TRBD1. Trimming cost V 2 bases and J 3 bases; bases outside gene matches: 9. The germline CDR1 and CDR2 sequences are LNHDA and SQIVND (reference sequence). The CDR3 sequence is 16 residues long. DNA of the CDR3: TGTGCCAGTAGTATACGGACGACAGGGCTCGACACTGAAGCTTTCTTT. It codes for CASSIRTTGLDTEAFF. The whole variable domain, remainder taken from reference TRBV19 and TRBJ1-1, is DGGITQSPKYLFRKEGQNVTLSCEQNLNHDAMYWYRQDPGQGLRLIYYSQIVNDFQKGDIAEGYSVSREKKESFPLTVTSAQKNPTAFYLCASSIRTTGLDTEAFFGQGTRLTVV.

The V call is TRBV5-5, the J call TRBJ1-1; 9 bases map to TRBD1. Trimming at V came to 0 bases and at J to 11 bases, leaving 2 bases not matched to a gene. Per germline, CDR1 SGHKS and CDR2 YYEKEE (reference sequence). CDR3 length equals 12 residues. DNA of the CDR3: TGTGCCAGCAGCTTGGGGGACAGGGTGGCTTTCTTT. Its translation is CASSLGDRVAFF.

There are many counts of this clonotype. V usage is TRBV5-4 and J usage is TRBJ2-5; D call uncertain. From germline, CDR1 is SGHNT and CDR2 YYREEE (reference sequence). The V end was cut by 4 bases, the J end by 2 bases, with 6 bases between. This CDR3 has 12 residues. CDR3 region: CASSIMQETQYF. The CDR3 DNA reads TGTGCCAGCAGCATCATGCAAGAGACCCAGTACTTC.

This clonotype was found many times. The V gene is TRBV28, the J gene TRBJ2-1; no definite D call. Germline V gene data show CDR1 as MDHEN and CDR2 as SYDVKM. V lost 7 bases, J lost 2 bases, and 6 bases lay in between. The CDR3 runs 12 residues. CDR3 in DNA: TGTGCCAGCAAGCCTACCTACAATGAGCAGTTCTTC. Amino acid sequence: CASKPTYNEQFF.

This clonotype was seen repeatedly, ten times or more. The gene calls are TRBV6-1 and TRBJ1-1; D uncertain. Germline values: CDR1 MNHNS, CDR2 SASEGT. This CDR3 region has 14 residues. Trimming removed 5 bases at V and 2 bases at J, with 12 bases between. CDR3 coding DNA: TGTGCCAGCAGTCCTCGGACTTTAAACACTGAAGCTTTCTTT. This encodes CASSPRTLNTEAFF.

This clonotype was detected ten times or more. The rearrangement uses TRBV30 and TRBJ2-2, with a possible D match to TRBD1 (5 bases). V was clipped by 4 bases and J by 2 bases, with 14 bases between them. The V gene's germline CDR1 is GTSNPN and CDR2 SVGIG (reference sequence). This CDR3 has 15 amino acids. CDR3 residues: CAWISGRVNTGELFF. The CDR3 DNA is TGTGCCTGGATTTCGGGCAGGGTAAACACCGGGGAGCTGTTTTTT.

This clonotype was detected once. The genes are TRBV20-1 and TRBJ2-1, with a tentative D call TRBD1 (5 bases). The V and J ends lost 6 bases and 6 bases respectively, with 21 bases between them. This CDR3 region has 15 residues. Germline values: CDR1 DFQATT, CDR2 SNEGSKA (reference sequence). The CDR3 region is CSAKFRELVSNEQFF. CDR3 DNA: TGCAGTGCCAAATTCAGGGAATTGGTTAGCAATGAGCAGTTCTTC.